Many counts were recorded for the clone carrying this T cell receptor beta chain. One end of the junction fails to match germline, which may point to a read error. This CDR3 is built from 15 residues. Germline CDR1 reads SSHAT; CDR2 reads FNYEAQ (reference sequence). Graves' hyperthyroidism was deemed stable absent ophthalmopathy progression within 18 months. The sample is drawn from a study of T cells in Graves' hyperthyroidism and ophthalmopathy. Regions amplified from RNA transcripts were the TCR beta CDR3 regions. HTBI primers were employed in a first-round RT-PCR of the TCR CDR3. TCRdb analysed the multiplex PCR reads with MiXCR anew, one entry per CDR3 protein. The sample records 600,000 to 800,000 distinct CDR3 sequences, 35% being singletons.

The chain combines TRBV7-7 with TRBJ1-1; 8 nucleotides match TRBD1. What was sequenced was blood. The TCR was taken from a woman aged 40 to 49 with Graves' hyperthyroidism. CDR3: CASSPWTGPGTEAFF. CDR3 nucleotides: TGTGCTAGCAGCCCCTGGACAGGGCCGGGCACTGAAGCTTTCTTT. The full variable domain, with the rest looked up from reference TRBV7-7 and TRBJ1-1, is GAGVSQSPRYKVTKRGQDVTLRCDPISSHATLYWYQQALGQGPEFLTYFNYEAQPDKSGLPSDRFSAERPEGSISTLTIQRTEQRDSAMYRCASSPWTGPGTEAFFGQGTRLTVV.